This T cell receptor (beta chain) comes out of a study of cytomegalovirus exposure and HLA in healthy donors. Overall study findings and caveats: TCR beta V segments were, for the most part, productive about 87% or about 30% of the time in an earlier analysis. Confirmation in vitro established that three CMV-associated chains were specific for CMV antigens. Presence/absence analyses assumed roughly uniform sequencing depth across donors.

To note about this clone: The antigen remains unidentified.

Germline V lookup: CDR1 MNHEY, CDR2 SVGAGI. The CDR3 has 15 amino acids. The V end was cut by 0 bases, the J end by 2 bases, with 11 bases between. 13 Jbeta primers and 60 Vbeta primers were used for the PCR. Generated by immunoSEQ multiplex PCR, the TCRdb table keeps only in-frame clones and is missing some. The data contain some 90,000 clones, about 70% of them singletons. Donors counted as nominally healthy when sampled, yet unrecorded immune exposures were likely. Material: PBMCs. The receptor comes from a man aged 35 to 55 in good health and CMV-seronegative. The rearrangement links TRBV6-5 to TRBJ2-7; D is possibly TRBD2 (5 bases). CDR3 sequence (DNA): TGTGCCAGCAGTTACTCTTACGGGGTCCCCTACGAGCAGTACTTC. This sequence encodes CASSYSYGVPYEQYF.